A single TCR beta chain is shown here with its context. The data were obtained in a study of patients and donors after allogeneic stem cell transplantation. CDR1 and CDR2 (germline): LGHDT, YNNKEL (reference sequence). V lost 0 bases, J lost 9 bases, and 5 bases stayed unmatched. CDR3 size: 14 residues. TCRdb re-derived calls from the RT-PCR reads in MiXCR, one entry per CDR3 protein. The repertoire includes more than 850,000 distinct CDR3 sequences, more than 15% of them detected once, and 5.5% to 6.5% sits in the top ten. Sequenced sample: blood, either unsorted or a sorted T cell fraction (not recorded which). The origin of this receptor is a human donor who was either an allogeneic HSCT recipient or a stem cell or donor lymphocyte infusion donor (not recorded which). It is not recorded whose cells these are; they may come from a transplant donor. The chain is built from TRBV3-1 and TRBJ2-1; TRBD1 aligns across 7 bases. The CDR3 spells CASSQEARQGEQFF. The CDR3 nucleotides are TGTGCCAGCAGCCAAGAAGCCAGACAGGGTGAGCAGTTCTTC.